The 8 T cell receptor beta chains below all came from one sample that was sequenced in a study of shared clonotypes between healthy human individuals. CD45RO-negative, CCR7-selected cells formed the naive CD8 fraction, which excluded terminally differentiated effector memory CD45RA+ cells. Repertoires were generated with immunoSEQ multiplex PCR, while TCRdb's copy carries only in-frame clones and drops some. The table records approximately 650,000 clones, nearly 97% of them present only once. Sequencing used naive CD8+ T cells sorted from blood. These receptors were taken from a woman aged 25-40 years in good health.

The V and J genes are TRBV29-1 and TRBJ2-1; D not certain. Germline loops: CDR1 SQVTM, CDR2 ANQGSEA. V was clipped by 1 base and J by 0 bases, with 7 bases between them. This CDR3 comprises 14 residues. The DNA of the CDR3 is TGCAGCGTTGAAGGCGGCCCCTCCTACAATGAGCAGTTCTTC. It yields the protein CSVEGGPSYNEQFF.

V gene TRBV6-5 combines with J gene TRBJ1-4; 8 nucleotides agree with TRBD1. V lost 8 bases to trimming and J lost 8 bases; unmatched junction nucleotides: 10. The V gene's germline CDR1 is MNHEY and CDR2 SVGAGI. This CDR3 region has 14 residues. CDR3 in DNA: TGTGCCAGCTCCTACAGGGGGATCGGCGAAAAACTGTTTTTT. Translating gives CASSYRGIGEKLFF.

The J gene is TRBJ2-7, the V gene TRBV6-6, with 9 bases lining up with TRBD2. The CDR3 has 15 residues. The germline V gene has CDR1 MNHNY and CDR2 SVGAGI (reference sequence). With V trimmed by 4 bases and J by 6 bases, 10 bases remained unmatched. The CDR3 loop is CASSSLAGRYSEQYF. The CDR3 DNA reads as TGTGCCAGCAGTTCCCTAGCGGGACGGTACTCCGAGCAGTACTTC.

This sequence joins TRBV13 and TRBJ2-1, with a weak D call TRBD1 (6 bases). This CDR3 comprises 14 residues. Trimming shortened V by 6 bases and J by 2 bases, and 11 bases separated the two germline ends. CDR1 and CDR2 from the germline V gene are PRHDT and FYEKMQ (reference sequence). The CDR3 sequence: CASRVTGTYNEQFF. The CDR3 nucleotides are TGTGCCAGCAGGGTCACAGGGACCTACAATGAGCAGTTCTTC.

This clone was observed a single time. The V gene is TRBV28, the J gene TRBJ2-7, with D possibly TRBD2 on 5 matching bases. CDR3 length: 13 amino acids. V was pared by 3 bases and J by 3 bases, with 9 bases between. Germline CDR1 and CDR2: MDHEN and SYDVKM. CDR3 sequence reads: CASSFDYLYEQYF. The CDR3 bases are TGTGCCAGCAGTTTCGACTACCTCTACGAGCAGTACTTC.

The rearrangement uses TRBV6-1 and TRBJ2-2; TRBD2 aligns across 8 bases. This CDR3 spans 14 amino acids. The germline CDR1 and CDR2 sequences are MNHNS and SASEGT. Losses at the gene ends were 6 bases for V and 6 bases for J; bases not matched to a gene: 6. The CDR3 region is CASSGTSLPGELFF. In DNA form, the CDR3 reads TGTGCCAGCAGCGGGACTAGTCTCCCCGGGGAGCTGTTTTTT.

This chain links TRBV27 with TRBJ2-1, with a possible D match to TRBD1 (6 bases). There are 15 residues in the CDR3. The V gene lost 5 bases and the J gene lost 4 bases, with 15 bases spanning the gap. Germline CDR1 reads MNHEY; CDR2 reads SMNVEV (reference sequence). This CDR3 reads CASSPPGTLYNEQFF. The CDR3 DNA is TGTGCCAGCAGTCCCCCCGGGACACTTTACAATGAGCAGTTCTTC.

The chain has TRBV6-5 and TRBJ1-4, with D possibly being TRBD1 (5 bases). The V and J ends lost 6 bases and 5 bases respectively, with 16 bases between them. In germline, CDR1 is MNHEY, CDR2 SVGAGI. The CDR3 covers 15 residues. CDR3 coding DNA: TGTGCCAGCAGCGCTCTGGGGGGGGTGAATGAAAAACTGTTTTTT. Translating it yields CASSALGGVNEKLFF.